This is a list of T cell receptor beta chains from one sample in a study of response to subunit inactivated influenza vaccine. MiXCR was run by TCRdb on the RT-PCR reads, yielding one entry per CDR3 protein. The table has 400,000 to 650,000 distinct CDR3 sequences, 7.2% seen once. The starting material was PBMCs from blood, obtained about 24 months after vaccination. The origin of the receptors is a man aged 50-75 years who received an inactivated influenza vaccine. CDR3s include the opening cysteine and the closing phenylalanine or tryptophan. The order of the fields is V gene, J gene, CDR3 length, CDR3 protein.

V gene: TRBV20-1; J gene: TRBJ1-5; CDR3 length: 13; CDR3 protein: CSAAGGNGQPQHF
V gene: TRBV2; J gene: TRBJ2-3; CDR3 length: 17; CDR3 protein: CASSEAVQIPLTDTQYF
V gene: TRBV14; J gene: TRBJ2-2; CDR3 length: 15; CDR3 protein: CASSQEGIYTGELFF
V gene: TRBV2; J gene: TRBJ2-7; CDR3 length: 13; CDR3 protein: CASILAGGYEQYF
V gene: TRBV9; J gene: TRBJ2-1; CDR3 length: 15; CDR3 protein: CASSVGGQPYNEQFF
V gene: TRBV12-3/TRBV12-4; J gene: TRBJ2-7; CDR3 length: 14; CDR3 protein: CASRTTSGGYEQYF
V gene: TRBV15; J gene: TRBJ2-7; CDR3 length: 15; CDR3 protein: CATSYSGGTPYEQYF
V gene: TRBV7-8; J gene: TRBJ2-1; CDR3 length: 19; CDR3 protein: CASSLLPGQLTIAYNEQFF
V gene: TRBV29-1; J gene: TRBJ2-7; CDR3 length: 15; CDR3 protein: CSVELRLAASYEQYF
V gene: TRBV20-1; J gene: TRBJ1-4; CDR3 length: 15; CDR3 protein: CSARETGTGAEKLFF
V gene: TRBV4-2; J gene: TRBJ2-3; CDR3 length: 17; CDR3 protein: CASSQEWWQGRTDTQYF
V gene: TRBV9; J gene: TRBJ2-5; CDR3 length: 15; CDR3 protein: CASSVAAGGQETQYF
V gene: TRBV10-3; J gene: TRBJ2-3; CDR3 length: 14; CDR3 protein: CAISDGGSGDTQYF
V gene: TRBV20-1; J gene: TRBJ2-3; CDR3 length: 12; CDR3 protein: CSARDVQDTQYF
V gene: TRBV6-5; J gene: TRBJ1-2; CDR3 length: 14; CDR3 protein: CASSTSDSAYGYTF
V gene: TRBV20-1; J gene: TRBJ1-4; CDR3 length: 14; CDR3 protein: CSARRDRINEKLFF
V gene: TRBV12-3/TRBV12-4; J gene: TRBJ2-2; CDR3 length: 16; CDR3 protein: CASSLRIQGNTGELFF
V gene: TRBV6-1; J gene: TRBJ1-1; CDR3 length: 17; CDR3 protein: CASSRGRQGPTSTEAFF
V gene: TRBV6-2/TRBV6-3; J gene: TRBJ2-3; CDR3 length: 14; CDR3 protein: CASKASGPTDTQYF
V gene: TRBV5-1; J gene: TRBJ1-1; CDR3 length: 16; CDR3 protein: CASTEGTDRANTEAFF
V gene: TRBV28; J gene: TRBJ2-1; CDR3 length: 15; CDR3 protein: CASSPLGVADSEQFF
V gene: TRBV7-2; J gene: TRBJ2-3; CDR3 length: 17; CDR3 protein: CASSLQLAGGSTDTQYF
V gene: TRBV5-1; J gene: TRBJ1-5; CDR3 length: 14; CDR3 protein: CASSDGGANQPQHF
V gene: TRBV27; J gene: TRBJ1-4; CDR3 length: 13; CDR3 protein: CASSLYQSSKLFF
V gene: TRBV20-1; J gene: TRBJ2-7; CDR3 length: 13; CDR3 protein: CSAPGGIIYEQYF
V gene: TRBV20-1; J gene: TRBJ2-1; CDR3 length: 15; CDR3 protein: CSARSGESSYNEQFF
V gene: TRBV11-2; J gene: TRBJ1-1; CDR3 length: 14; CDR3 protein: CASLLGRLNTEAFF
V gene: TRBV20-1; J gene: TRBJ2-3; CDR3 length: 16; CDR3 protein: CSARGLAGGRTDTQYF
V gene: TRBV20-1; J gene: TRBJ1-2; CDR3 length: 15; CDR3 protein: CSAGSTGTGVHGYTF
V gene: TRBV29-1; J gene: TRBJ1-3; CDR3 length: 12; CDR3 protein: CSVAESGNTIYF
V gene: TRBV12-3/TRBV12-4; J gene: TRBJ1-1; CDR3 length: 14; CDR3 protein: CASRYRGMNTEAFF
V gene: TRBV18; J gene: TRBJ2-1; CDR3 length: 15; CDR3 protein: CASSPTRQQGNEQFF
V gene: TRBV29-1; J gene: TRBJ2-3; CDR3 length: 15; CDR3 protein: CSVARSGGHTDTQYF
V gene: TRBV7-8; J gene: TRBJ2-7; CDR3 length: 16; CDR3 protein: CASSPTGTLGSYEQYF
V gene: TRBV10-3; J gene: TRBJ2-1; CDR3 length: 16; CDR3 protein: CAISESAGGPENEQFF
V gene: TRBV7-2; J gene: TRBJ1-2; CDR3 length: 13; CDR3 protein: CASSLGVEYGYTF
V gene: TRBV7-8; J gene: TRBJ2-1; CDR3 length: 14; CDR3 protein: CASSLDSPYNEQFF
V gene: TRBV6-1; J gene: TRBJ1-2; CDR3 length: 13; CDR3 protein: CASRQDAFYGYTF
V gene: TRBV14; J gene: TRBJ2-7; CDR3 length: 11; CDR3 protein: CASSQFTRQYF
V gene: TRBV20-1; J gene: TRBJ2-7; CDR3 length: 13; CDR3 protein: CSATSGVSYEQYF
V gene: TRBV29-1; J gene: TRBJ1-1; CDR3 length: 11; CDR3 protein: CSVDRETEAFF
V gene: TRBV6-2/TRBV6-3; J gene: TRBJ2-1; CDR3 length: 14; CDR3 protein: CASSKGLAGNEQFF
V gene: TRBV28; J gene: TRBJ2-1; CDR3 length: 12; CDR3 protein: CASSRLASEQFF